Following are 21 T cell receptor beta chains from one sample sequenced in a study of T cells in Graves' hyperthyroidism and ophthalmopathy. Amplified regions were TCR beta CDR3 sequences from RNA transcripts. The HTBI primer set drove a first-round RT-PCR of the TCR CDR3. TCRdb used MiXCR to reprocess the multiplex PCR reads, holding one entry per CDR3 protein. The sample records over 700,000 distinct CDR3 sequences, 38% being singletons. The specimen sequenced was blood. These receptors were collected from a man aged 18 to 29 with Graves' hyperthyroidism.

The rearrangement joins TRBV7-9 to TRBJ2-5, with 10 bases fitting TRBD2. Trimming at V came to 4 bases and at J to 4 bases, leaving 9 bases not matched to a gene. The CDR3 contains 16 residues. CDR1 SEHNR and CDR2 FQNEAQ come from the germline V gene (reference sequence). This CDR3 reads CASSSPLAGIGETQYF. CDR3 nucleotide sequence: TGTGCCAGCAGCTCCCCACTAGCGGGAATAGGAGAGACCCAGTACTTC.

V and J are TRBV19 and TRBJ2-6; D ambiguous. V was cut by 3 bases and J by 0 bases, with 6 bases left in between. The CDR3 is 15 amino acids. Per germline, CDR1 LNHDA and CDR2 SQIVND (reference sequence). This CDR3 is CASSMGSSGANVLTF. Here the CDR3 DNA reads TGTGCCAGTAGTATGGGCAGCTCTGGGGCCAACGTCCTGACTTTC.

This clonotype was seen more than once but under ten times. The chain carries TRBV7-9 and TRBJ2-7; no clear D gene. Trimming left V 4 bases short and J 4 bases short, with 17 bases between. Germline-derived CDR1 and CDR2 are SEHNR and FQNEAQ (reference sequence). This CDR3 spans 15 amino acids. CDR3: CASSSEDHPLYEQYF. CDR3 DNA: TGTGCCAGCAGCTCAGAGGACCACCCCCTATACGAGCAGTACTTC. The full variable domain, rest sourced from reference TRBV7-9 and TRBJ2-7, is DTGVSQNPRHKITKRGQNVTFRCDPISEHNRLYWYRQTLGQGPEFLTYFQNEAQLEKSRLLSDRFSAERPKGSFSTLEIQRTEQGDSAMYLCASSSEDHPLYEQYFGPGTRLTVT.

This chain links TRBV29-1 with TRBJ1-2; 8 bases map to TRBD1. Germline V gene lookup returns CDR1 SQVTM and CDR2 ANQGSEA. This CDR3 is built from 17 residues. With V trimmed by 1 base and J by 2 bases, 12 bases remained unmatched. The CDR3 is CSVEAGAGGEQNYGYTF. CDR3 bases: TGCAGCGTTGAAGCGGGGGCAGGGGGCGAACAAAACTATGGCTACACCTTC. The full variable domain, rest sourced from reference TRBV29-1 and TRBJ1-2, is SAVISQKPSRDICQRGTSLTIQCQVDSQVTMMFWYRQQPGQSLTLIATANQGSEATYESGFVIDKFPISRPNLTFSTLTVSNMSPEDSSIYLCSVEAGAGGEQNYGYTFGSGTRLTVV.

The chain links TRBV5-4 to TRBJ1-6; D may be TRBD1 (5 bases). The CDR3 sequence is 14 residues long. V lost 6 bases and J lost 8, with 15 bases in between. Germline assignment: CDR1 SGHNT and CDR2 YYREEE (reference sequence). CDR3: CASKTAGRDSPLHF. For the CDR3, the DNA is TGTGCCAGCAAAACGGCAGGGCGCGATTCACCCCTCCACTTT.

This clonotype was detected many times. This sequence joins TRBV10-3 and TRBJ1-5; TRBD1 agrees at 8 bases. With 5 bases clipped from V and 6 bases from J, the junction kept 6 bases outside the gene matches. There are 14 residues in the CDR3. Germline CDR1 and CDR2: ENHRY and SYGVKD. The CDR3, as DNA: TGTGCCATCAGTTCGGACAGGGCCAGTCAGCCCCAGCATTTT. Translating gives CAISSDRASQPQHF.

CDR3 region: CASSQAEYPMNTEAFF. The DNA of the CDR3 is TGTGCCAGCAGCCAAGCGGAATACCCCATGAACACTGAAGCTTTCTTT. This chain joins TRBV7-6 and TRBJ1-1; D call uncertain. Trimming cost V 5 bases and J 0 bases, with 16 bases left between them. The CDR3 contains 16 residues. Per the germline V gene, CDR1 is SGHVS and CDR2 is FNYEAQ. Filled out from reference TRBV7-6 and TRBJ1-1, the complete variable domain reads GAGVSQSPRYKVTKRGQDVALRCDPISGHVSLYWYRQALGQGPEFLTYFNYEAQQDKSGLPNDRFSAERPEGSISTLTIQRTEQRDSAMYRCASSQAEYPMNTEAFFGQGTRLTVV.

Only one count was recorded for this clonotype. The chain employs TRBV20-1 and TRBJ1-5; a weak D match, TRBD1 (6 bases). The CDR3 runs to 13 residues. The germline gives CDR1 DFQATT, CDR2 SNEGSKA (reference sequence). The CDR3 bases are TGCAGCGCCCAGGGGTTTGGGGATCAGCCCCAGCATTTT. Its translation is CSAQGFGDQPQHF.

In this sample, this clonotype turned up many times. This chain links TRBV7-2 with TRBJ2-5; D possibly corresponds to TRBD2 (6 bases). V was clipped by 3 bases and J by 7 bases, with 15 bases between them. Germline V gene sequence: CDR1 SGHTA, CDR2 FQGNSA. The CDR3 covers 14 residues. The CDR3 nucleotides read TGTGCCAGCAGCTTCGGGGGATTGAGGGGGACCCAGTACTTC. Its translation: CASSFGGLRGTQYF.

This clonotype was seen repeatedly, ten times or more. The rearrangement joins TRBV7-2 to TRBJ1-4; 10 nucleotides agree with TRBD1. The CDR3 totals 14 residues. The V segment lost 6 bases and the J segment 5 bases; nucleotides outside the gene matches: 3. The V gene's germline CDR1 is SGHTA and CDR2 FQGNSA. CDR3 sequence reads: CASRPTGGNEKLFF. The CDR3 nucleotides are TGTGCCAGCAGACCGACAGGGGGCAATGAAAAACTGTTTTTT. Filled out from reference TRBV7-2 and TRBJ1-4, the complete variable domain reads GAGVSQSPSNKVTEKGKDVELRCDPISGHTALYWYRQSLGQGLEFLIYFQGNSAPDKSGLPSDRFSAERTGGSVSTLTIQRTQQEDSAVYLCASRPTGGNEKLFFGSGTQLSVL.

CDR3: CASSEAIGSTDTQYF. The DNA for the CDR3 is TGTGCCAGCAGTGAAGCTATAGGTAGCACAGATACGCAGTATTTT. The chain recombines TRBV25-1 with TRBJ2-3; D remains unclear. Trimming removed 2 bases at V and 0 bases at J, with 9 bases between. Germline V gene data show CDR1 as MGHDK and CDR2 as SYGVNS. The CDR3 extends over 15 amino acids.

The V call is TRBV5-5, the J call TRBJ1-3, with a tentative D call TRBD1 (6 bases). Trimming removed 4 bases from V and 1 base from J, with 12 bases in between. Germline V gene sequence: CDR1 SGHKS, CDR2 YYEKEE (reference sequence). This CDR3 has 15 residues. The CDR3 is CASSEGHSSGNTIYF. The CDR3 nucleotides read TGTGCCAGCAGCGAGGGACATTCGTCTGGAAACACCATATATTTT. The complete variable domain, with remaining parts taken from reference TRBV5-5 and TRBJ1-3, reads DAGVTQSPTHLIKTRGQQVTLRCSPISGHKSVSWYQQVLGQGPQFIFQYYEKEERGRGNFPDRFSARQFPNYSSELNVNALLLGDSALYLCASSEGHSSGNTIYFGEGSWLTVV.

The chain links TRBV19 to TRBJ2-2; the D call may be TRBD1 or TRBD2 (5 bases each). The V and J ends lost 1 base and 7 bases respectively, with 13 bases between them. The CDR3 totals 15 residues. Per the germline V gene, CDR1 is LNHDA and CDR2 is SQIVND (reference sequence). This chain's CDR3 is CASSIGTPGRGELFF. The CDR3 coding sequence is TGTGCCAGTAGTATAGGGACACCGGGGCGCGGGGAGCTGTTTTTT.

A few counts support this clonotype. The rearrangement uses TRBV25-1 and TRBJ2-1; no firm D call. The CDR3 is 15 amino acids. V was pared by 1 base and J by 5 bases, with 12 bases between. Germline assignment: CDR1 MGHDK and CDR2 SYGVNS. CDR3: CASSESPDSNNEQFF. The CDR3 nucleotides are TGTGCCAGCAGTGAATCCCCGGATAGCAACAATGAGCAGTTCTTC.

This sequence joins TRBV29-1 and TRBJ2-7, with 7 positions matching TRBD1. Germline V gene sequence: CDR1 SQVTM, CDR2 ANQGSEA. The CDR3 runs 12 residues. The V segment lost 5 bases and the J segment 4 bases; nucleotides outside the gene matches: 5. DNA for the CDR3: TGCAGCGTTATGACAGGGTTATACGAGCAGTACTTC. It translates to CSVMTGLYEQYF.

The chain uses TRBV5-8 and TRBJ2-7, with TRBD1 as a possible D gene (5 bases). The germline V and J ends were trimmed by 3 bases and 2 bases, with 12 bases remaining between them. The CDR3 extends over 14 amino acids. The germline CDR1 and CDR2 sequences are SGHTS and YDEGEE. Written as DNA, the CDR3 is TGTGCCAGCAGCTGGGGCCAAATAACCTACGAGCAGTACTTC. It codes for CASSWGQITYEQYF.

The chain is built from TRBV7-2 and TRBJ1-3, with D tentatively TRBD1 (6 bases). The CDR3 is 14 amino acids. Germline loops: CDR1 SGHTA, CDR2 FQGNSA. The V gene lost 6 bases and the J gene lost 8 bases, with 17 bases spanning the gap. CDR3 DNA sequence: TGTGCCAGCAGAGAGGCAGGGGTCGGCTACACCATATATTTT. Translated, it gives CASREAGVGYTIYF. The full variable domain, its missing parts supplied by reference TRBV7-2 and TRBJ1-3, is GAGVSQSPSNKVTEKGKDVELRCDPISGHTALYWYRQSLGQGLEFLIYFQGNSAPDKSGLPSDRFSAERTGGSVSTLTIQRTQQEDSAVYLCASREAGVGYTIYFGEGSWLTVV.

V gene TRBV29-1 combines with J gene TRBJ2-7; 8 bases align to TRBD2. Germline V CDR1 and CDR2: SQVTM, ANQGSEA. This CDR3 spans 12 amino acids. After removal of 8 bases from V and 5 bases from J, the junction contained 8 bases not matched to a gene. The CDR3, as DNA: TGCAGCTTAACCGGGAGGGCCGACGAGCAGTACTTC. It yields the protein CSLTGRADEQYF.

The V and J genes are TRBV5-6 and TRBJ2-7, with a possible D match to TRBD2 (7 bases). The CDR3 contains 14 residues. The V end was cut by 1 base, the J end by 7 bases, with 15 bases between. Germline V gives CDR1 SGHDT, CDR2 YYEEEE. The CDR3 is CASSLSGGSSEQYF. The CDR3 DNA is TGTGCCAGCAGCTTGTCGGGGGGCTCGAGTGAGCAGTACTTC.

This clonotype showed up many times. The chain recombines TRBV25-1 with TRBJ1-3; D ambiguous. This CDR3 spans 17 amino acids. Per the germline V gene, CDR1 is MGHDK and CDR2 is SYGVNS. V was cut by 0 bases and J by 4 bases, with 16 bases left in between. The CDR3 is CASSEYFGDTPGNTIYF. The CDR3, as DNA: TGTGCCAGCAGTGAATATTTCGGGGATACACCCGGAAACACCATATATTTT. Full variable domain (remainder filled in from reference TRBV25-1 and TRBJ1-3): EADIYQTPRYLVIGTGKKITLECSQTMGHDKMYWYQQDPGMELHLIHYSYGVNSTEKGDLSSESTVSRIRTEHFPLTLESARPSHTSQYLCASSEYFGDTPGNTIYFGEGSWLTVV.

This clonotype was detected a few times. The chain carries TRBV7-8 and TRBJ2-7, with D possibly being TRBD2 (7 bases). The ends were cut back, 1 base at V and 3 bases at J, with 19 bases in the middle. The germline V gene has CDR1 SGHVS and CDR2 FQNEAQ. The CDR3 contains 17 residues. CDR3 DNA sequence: TGTGCCAGCAGCTTAGGGGGTAGGGGGGGCACGCTCTACGAGCAGTACTTC. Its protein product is CASSLGGRGGTLYEQYF. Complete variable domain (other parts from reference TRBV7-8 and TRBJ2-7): GAGVSQSPRYKVAKRGQDVALRCDPISGHVSLFWYQQALGQGPEFLTYFQNEAQLDKSGLPSDRFFAERPEGSVSTLKIQRTQQEDSAVYLCASSLGGRGGTLYEQYFGPGTRLTVT.